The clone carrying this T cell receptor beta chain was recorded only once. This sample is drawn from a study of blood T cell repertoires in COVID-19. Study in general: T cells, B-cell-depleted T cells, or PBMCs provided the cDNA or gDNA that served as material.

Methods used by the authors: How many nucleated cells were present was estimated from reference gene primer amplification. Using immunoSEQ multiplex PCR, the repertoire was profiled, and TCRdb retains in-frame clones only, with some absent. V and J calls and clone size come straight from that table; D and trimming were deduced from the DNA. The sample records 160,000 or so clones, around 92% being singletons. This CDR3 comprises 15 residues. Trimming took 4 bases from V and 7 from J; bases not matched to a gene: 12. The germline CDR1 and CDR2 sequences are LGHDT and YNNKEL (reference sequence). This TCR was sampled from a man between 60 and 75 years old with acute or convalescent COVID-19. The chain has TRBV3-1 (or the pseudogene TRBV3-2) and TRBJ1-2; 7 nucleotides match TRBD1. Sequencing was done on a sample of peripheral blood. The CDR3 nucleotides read TGTGCCAGCAGCCCCGGCAATGGAGGGGGCGTTGGCTACACCTTC. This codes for CASSPGNGGGVGYTF.